This entry lists 32 T cell receptor beta chains sequenced from one sample in a study of pediatric ulcerative colitis. The rectum was sampled with one to two pinch biopsies at colonoscopy. Data came from immunoSEQ multiplex PCR; TCRdb stores just in-frame clones and leaves some out. Of 20,000 to 25,000 clones listed, roughly 70% are singletons. Sequencing input: gut tissue. The receptor set was obtained from a boy younger than 18 with severe ulcerative colitis.

This clone was seen only once. The V and J genes are TRBV6-6 and TRBJ2-2; tentatively, D is TRBD1 (6 bases). The CDR3 spans 13 residues. V lost 6 bases to trimming and J lost 6 bases, with 11 bases between them. Per the germline V gene, CDR1 is MNHNY and CDR2 is SVGAGI (reference sequence). As DNA, the CDR3 is TGTGCCAGCAGACCAGGGGCCCCCGGGGAGCTGTTTTTT. Encoded protein: CASRPGAPGELFF.

The V gene is TRBV7-9, the J gene TRBJ2-5; TRBD1 agrees at 7 bases. CDR1 is SEHNR, CDR2 FQNEAQ, per germline (reference sequence). The CDR3 has 14 amino acids. Trimming cost V 7 bases and J 9 bases; bases outside gene matches: 14. The CDR3 sequence: CASIPGTQGVPQYF. DNA for the CDR3: TGTGCCAGCATCCCAGGGACGCAGGGGGTCCCCCAGTACTTC.

Concerning this clone itself: This specimen includes other DNA sequences encoding the same CDR3. This chain links TRBV5-8 with TRBJ1-1; D is perhaps TRBD1 (5 bases). This CDR3 region has 13 residues. Deletions cut 2 bases from V and 2 bases from J, with 7 bases between. CDR1 is SGHTS and CDR2 is YDEGEE in the germline V gene. The CDR3 DNA sequence: TGTGCCAGCAGCTTTCAGGGCAACACTGAAGCTTTCTTT. Its protein is CASSFQGNTEAFF.

J is TRBJ1-1 and V is TRBV4-2; D is possibly TRBD1 (5 bases). The V end lost 0 bases, the J end lost 11 bases, and 16 bases lay between the germline ends. The CDR3 has 14 residues. Germline lookup yields CDR1 LGHNA and CDR2 YNFKEQ. CDR3 in amino acids: CASSQESRAEVAFF. The CDR3 nucleotides are TGTGCCAGCAGCCAAGAGAGCAGGGCAGAGGTGGCTTTCTTT.

The genes are TRBV2 and TRBJ1-6, with D possibly matching TRBD1 (5 bases). Germline V gives CDR1 SNHLY, CDR2 FYNNEI. V lost 8 bases to trimming and J lost 9 bases, with 23 bases between them. The CDR3 runs to 16 residues. The CDR3 bases are TGTGCCAGCCGGTTCCGGACGGACAAGGGGCGTTCACCCCTCCACTTT. This sequence encodes CASRFRTDKGRSPLHF.

The rearrangement joins TRBV10-3 to TRBJ1-6; the match to TRBD1 covers 7 bases. Germline V gene sequence: CDR1 ENHRY, CDR2 SYGVKD. J was trimmed by 6 bases and V by 4 bases; bases with no gene match: 0. The CDR3 length is 13 residues. The CDR3 DNA reads as TGTGCCATCAGTGGGGACAGTAATTCACCCCTCCACTTT. Translated: CAISGDSNSPLHF.

The V call is TRBV2, the J call TRBJ1-1; the D is unclear. Germline V gives CDR1 SNHLY, CDR2 FYNNEI. Between the trimmed V and J ends, which lost 5 bases and 10 bases, there was a span of 17 bases. The CDR3 length is 13 residues. The CDR3 is CASSPEVKRAAFF. The CDR3 DNA is TGTGCCAGCAGTCCCGAGGTAAAGAGGGCAGCTTTCTTT.

The table lists this clone with a few counts. CDR3 region: CASSLNGWELFF. The CDR3 bases are TGTGCCAGCAGCTTGAACGGCTGGGAACTGTTTTTT. The rearrangement joins TRBV5-5 to TRBJ1-4; no firm D call. The V end was cut by 1 base, the J end by 12 bases, with 10 bases between. This CDR3 has 12 residues. Germline CDR1 is SGHKS and CDR2 is YYEKEE (reference sequence).

The rearrangement joins TRBV21-1 to TRBJ1-1. TRBV21-1 is described as a pseudogene. The CDR3 has 11 amino acids. The CDR3 protein is CASSLNTEAFF. Here the CDR3 DNA reads TGTGCCAGCAGTCTGAACACTGAAGCTTTCTTT.

The CDR3 loop is CASSLAGSLNTEAFF. The DNA of the CDR3 is TGTGCCAGCAGCTTAGCAGGCAGCTTGAACACTGAAGCTTTCTTT. The chain uses TRBV13 and TRBJ1-1, with D unclear. CDR1 is PRHDT, CDR2 FYEKMQ, per germline (reference sequence). This CDR3 comprises 15 residues. V lost 1 base to trimming and J lost 0 bases, with 9 bases between them.

This chain connects TRBV2 to TRBJ2-7; 8 positions match TRBD2. The trim removed 4 bases at V and 7 bases at J, leaving 9 bases unmatched. CDR1 is SNHLY and CDR2 is FYNNEI in the germline V gene. CDR3 size: 14 residues. The CDR3 DNA sequence: TGTGCCAGCAGTGTCGCAGCGGGGGTGGGGGAGCAGTACTTC. Its translation: CASSVAAGVGEQYF.

This clone was seen a few times. This chain uses TRBV30 with TRBJ1-1; 9 bases are shared with TRBD1. Germline CDR1 GTSNPN, CDR2 SVGIG (reference sequence). This CDR3 spans 14 amino acids. After removal of 1 base from V and 4 bases from J, the junction contained 4 bases not matched to a gene. This chain's CDR3 is CAWSGTGVVTEAFF. The CDR3 DNA reads as TGTGCCTGGAGTGGGACAGGGGTGGTCACTGAAGCTTTCTTT.

CDR3 loop: CASSPQRRTQYF. As DNA, the CDR3 is TGTGCCAGCAGCCCACAGAGGCGGACGCAGTATTTT. The chain has TRBV7-2 and TRBJ2-3; no clear D gene. This CDR3 contains 12 residues. V shed 5 bases and J shed 9 bases, with 12 bases lying between them. Germline CDR1 is SGHTA and CDR2 is FQGNSA.

This clone was observed a handful of times. This chain joins TRBV4-1 and TRBJ2-5; the D is unclear. CDR1 and CDR2 from the germline V gene are MGHRA and YSYEKL. V dropped 4 bases and J dropped 0 bases, with 15 bases sitting between them. This CDR3 comprises 16 residues. The CDR3 loop is CASSLRPGQYQETQYF. The CDR3 DNA sequence: TGCGCCAGCAGCCTGCGGCCCGGGCAGTACCAAGAGACCCAGTACTTC.

The genes are TRBV5-1 and TRBJ1-2; D possibly corresponds to TRBD1 (6 bases). Germline V CDR1 and CDR2: SGHRS, YFSETQ. Trimming took off 4 bases at V and 11 bases at J, with 15 bases between the two ends. The CDR3 spans 12 residues. This CDR3 is CASSLDRRWYTF. CDR3 sequence (DNA): TGCGCCAGCAGCCTAGACAGGCGCTGGTACACCTTC.

This clone is a singleton in its sample. V is TRBV19 and J is TRBJ2-3; D is uncertain. There are 14 residues in the CDR3. CDR1 is LNHDA, CDR2 SQIVND, per germline (reference sequence). With 5 bases removed from V and 8 bases from J, the gap between germline ends came to 17 bases. The chain's CDR3 is CASSLPGAPITQYF. The DNA of the CDR3 is TGTGCCAGTAGTCTTCCGGGCGCCCCAATTACGCAGTATTTT.

The chain combines TRBV10-3 with TRBJ2-7; 9 bases are a match to TRBD1. The junction had 6 bases not matched to a gene; V was cut back by 3 bases and J by 0 bases. The germline V gene has CDR1 ENHRY and CDR2 SYGVKD. The CDR3 covers 16 residues. CDR3 in amino acids: CAISDGQGTSSYEQYF. CDR3 DNA: TGTGCCATCAGTGACGGACAGGGGACAAGCTCCTACGAGCAGTACTTC.

This sequence joins TRBV10-3 and TRBJ1-2; tentative D call: TRBD1 (6 bases). V lost 6 bases, J lost 5 bases, and 22 bases lay in between. The CDR3 has 16 amino acids. The germline gives CDR1 ENHRY, CDR2 SYGVKD. CDR3 in DNA: TGTGCCATCAGCAAAAGTCCCGGGGGGGCAGAGTATGGCTACACCTTC. Residues: CAISKSPGGAEYGYTF.

The V call is TRBV30, the J call TRBJ2-3; 9 bases line up with TRBD2. Germline V gene sequence: CDR1 GTSNPN, CDR2 SVGIG (reference sequence). The V and J ends lost 0 bases and 6 bases, in that order; junction bases with no gene match: 10. The length of the CDR3 is 16 residues. CDR3 sequence reads: CAWSVRAGGRGDTQYF. The CDR3 nucleotides read TGTGCCTGGAGTGTACGAGCGGGAGGCCGAGGGGATACGCAGTATTTT.

The chain uses TRBV9 and TRBJ2-3; D uncertain. The CDR3 is 13 amino acids. Germline-derived CDR1 and CDR2 are SGDLS and YYNGEE. Trimming removed 0 bases at V and 4 bases at J, with 6 bases between. The CDR3 is CASSVVGADTQYF. Here the CDR3 DNA reads TGTGCCAGCAGCGTAGTCGGCGCAGATACGCAGTATTTT.

This clone has only a few counts. This chain uses TRBV15 with TRBJ1-2; no clear D. V was trimmed by 1 base and J by 8 bases, leaving 11 bases between them. From germline, CDR1 is LNHNV and CDR2 YYDKDF (reference sequence). The CDR3 extends over 13 amino acids. The CDR3 region is CATSRVDVGGYTF. The DNA for the CDR3 is TGTGCCACCAGCAGAGTGGACGTCGGCGGCTACACCTTC.

The V and J genes are TRBV5-1 and TRBJ1-4; D not certain. Germline V gene lookup returns CDR1 SGHRS and CDR2 YFSETQ. CDR3 size: 15 residues. V shed 3 bases and J shed 7 bases, with 16 bases lying between them. CDR3 sequence reads: CASSYLRHMGEKLFF. In DNA, the CDR3 is TGCGCCAGCAGCTACCTCCGGCACATGGGTGAAAAACTGTTTTTT.

This clone was detected only once. This chain links TRBV7-2 with TRBJ1-1; no definite D call. Trimming stripped 6 bases from V and 1 base from J, with 9 bases between. The CDR3 runs 13 residues. Germline V gene lookup returns CDR1 SGHTA and CDR2 FQGNSA. CDR3 coding DNA: TGTGCCAGCAGGCCTACTGGGAACACTGAAGCTTTCTTT. Amino acids: CASRPTGNTEAFF.

The chain joins TRBV7-8 to TRBJ2-5; 9 bases are shared with TRBD2. The CDR3 runs 15 residues. CDR1 is SGHVS, CDR2 FQNEAQ, per germline. After removal of 3 bases from V and 5 bases from J, the junction contained 7 bases not matched to a gene. CDR3 DNA sequence: TGTGCCAGCAGCTTCCTTGGGACTAGCTTTGAGACCCAGTACTTC. Residues: CASSFLGTSFETQYF.

The gene calls are TRBV30 and TRBJ1-1; D gene unclear. Germline V CDR1 and CDR2: GTSNPN, SVGIG (reference sequence). This CDR3 spans 16 amino acids. The V end lost 3 bases, the J end lost 4 bases, and 21 bases lay between the germline ends. This CDR3 reads CAWRPDLYLRRTEAFF. The CDR3 DNA reads as TGTGCCTGGAGGCCCGACCTGTACCTGCGACGCACTGAAGCTTTCTTT.

The genes are TRBV5-3 and TRBJ1-1; D remains unclear. TRBV5-3 is an ORF; its function is uncertain. The CDR3 has 11 residues. The V and J ends lost 3 bases and 1 base respectively, with 1 base between them. The CDR3: CARSSNTEAFF. DNA of the CDR3: TGTGCCAGAAGCTCGAACACTGAAGCTTTCTTT.

This chain uses TRBV5-1 with TRBJ1-2, with TRBD1 matching 8 bases. Germline CDR1 reads SGHRS; CDR2 reads YFSETQ. The CDR3 covers 15 residues. V was pared by 4 bases and J by 7 bases, with 12 bases of the junction left unmatched. CDR3 sequence (DNA): TGCGCCAGCAGCCTTTCTGACAGGGGTGGCGTTGGCTACACCTTC. The encoded protein is CASSLSDRGGVGYTF.

The sample holds one count of this clone. V is TRBV6-1 and J is TRBJ2-7; 12 bases match TRBD2. V gave up 5 bases and J gave up 4 bases; unmatched junction bases: 6. CDR3 length: 15 amino acids. From germline, CDR1 is MNHNS and CDR2 SASEGT. CDR3 sequence (DNA): TGTGCCAGCAGTCTGACTAGCGGGGGCGGGTACGAGCAGTACTTC. Encoded protein: CASSLTSGGGYEQYF.

V usage is TRBV19 and J usage is TRBJ1-5; D uncertain. The CDR3 runs 16 residues. Per the germline V gene, CDR1 is LNHDA and CDR2 is SQIVND (reference sequence). The V end lost 6 bases, the J end lost 2 bases, and 17 bases lay between the germline ends. CDR3 region: CASRRGGIIGNQPQHF. The CDR3, as DNA: TGTGCCAGTAGACGGGGAGGGATTATAGGCAATCAGCCCCAGCATTTT.

This clone was recorded only once. V usage is TRBV5-4 and J usage is TRBJ2-7; 8 bases fit TRBD1. The trim removed 1 base at V and 6 bases at J, leaving 0 bases unmatched. Germline CDR1 reads SGHNT; CDR2 reads YYREEE (reference sequence). This CDR3 region has 12 residues. The CDR3 is CASSLTGGEQYF. The CDR3 nucleotides are TGTGCCAGCAGCTTGACAGGGGGCGAGCAGTACTTC.

This chain uses TRBV19 with TRBJ1-2; no clear D gene. The CDR3 is 14 amino acids. The V gene lost 10 bases and the J gene lost 7 bases, with 22 bases spanning the gap. The V gene's germline CDR1 is LNHDA and CDR2 SQIVND (reference sequence). This CDR3 reads CATKGEWASTGYTF. The DNA of the CDR3 is TGTGCCACTAAAGGTGAATGGGCGTCTACTGGCTACACCTTC.

This chain connects TRBV18 to TRBJ1-2; TRBD1 is a possible D gene (5 bases). The CDR3 spans 14 residues. Germline assignment: CDR1 KGHSH and CDR2 LQKENI. V lost 2 bases and J lost 7, with 14 bases in between. CDR3 bases: TGTGCCAGCTCACCAGGGTCTGGGGCGAGTGGCTACACCTTC. It encodes CASSPGSGASGYTF.